This TCR beta chain is from a study of metastatic and nonmetastatic thyroid tumors. Study processing details: The authors used CDR3 differences across clinicopathological groups to build a distant-metastasis classifier for papillary thyroid cancer. TCRdb re-processed the PCR reads through MiXCR. The V and J calls come from TCRdb's annotation, not from the publication. The table records about 28,000 clones, 20% to 25% of them present only once. Trimming removed 6 bases at V and 16 bases at J, with 19 bases between. The CDR3 loop spans 12 amino acids. Per germline, CDR1 ENHRY and CDR2 SYGVKD. This clone was seen repeatedly, ten times or more. Patients were all untreated before their thyroid surgery.

The sequence came from a female donor with papillary thyroid cancer or a benign thyroid nodule (not recorded which). Some clones in this sample may be carry-over from other donors' samples. The chain is built from TRBV10-3 and TRBJ2-1; D is possibly TRBD2 (5 bases). The sample taken for sequencing was blood. The DNA of the CDR3 is TGTGCCATCAGCCCAAGTAGGGAGTTCCTCTTCTTC. As protein: CAISPSREFLFF.